The T cell receptor beta chain described here comes from a study of technical replicates of blood from a few donors. Sequencing was performed with immunoSEQ multiplex PCR; in TCRdb, only in-frame clones are kept and a portion is missing. The sample consists of roughly 70,000 clones, 95% to 98% of them appearing once. CDR1 and CDR2 (germline): SGHTA, FQGNSA. The CDR3 consists of 12 residues. The V end lost 3 bases, the J end lost 6 bases, and 8 bases lay between the germline ends. The sequence came from a human donor in good health. Sequencing was done on a sample of T cells isolated from PBMCs. The chain uses TRBV7-2 and TRBJ1-1, with D uncertain. The chain's CDR3 is CASSFLTPEAFF. As DNA, the CDR3 is TGTGCCAGCAGCTTCCTGACACCTGAAGCTTTCTTT. The variable domain in full, with the rest retrieved from reference TRBV7-2 and TRBJ1-1, is GAGVSQSPSNKVTEKGKDVELRCDPISGHTALYWYRQSLGQGLEFLIYFQGNSAPDKSGLPSDRFSAERTGGSVSTLTIQRTQQEDSAVYLCASSFLTPEAFFGQGTRLTVV.